These 9 T cell receptor beta chains were sequenced from one sample in a study of blood T cell repertoires in COVID-19. Clones were sequenced by immunoSEQ multiplex PCR, and TCRdb holds only the in-frame ones, with some missing. The table lists about 190,000 clones, approximately 78% of them singletons. Sequencing input: peripheral blood. The receptors here all came from a woman older than 75 with active or convalescent COVID-19.

The rearrangement links TRBV3-1 (or the pseudogene TRBV3-2) to TRBJ1-2, with TRBD1 matching 12 bases. The CDR3 sequence is 18 residues long. Germline V gives CDR1 LGHDT, CDR2 YNNKEL (reference sequence). The junction had 10 bases not matched to a gene; V was cut back by 1 base and J by 4 bases. As DNA, the CDR3 is TGTGCCAGCAGCCAAGCGGGACAGGGGGCGAAGTTCGGCTATGGCTACACCTTC. Its protein product is CASSQAGQGAKFGYGYTF.

The chain has TRBV18 and TRBJ1-2; 8 bases are a match to TRBD1. CDR1 and CDR2 (germline): KGHSH, LQKENI. The CDR3 runs to 14 residues. V was pared by 6 bases and J by 1 base, with 4 bases of the junction left unmatched. The CDR3 loop is CASSQTGVNYGYTF. CDR3 sequence (DNA): TGTGCCAGCTCGCAGACAGGGGTTAACTATGGCTACACCTTC. The variable domain in full, completed from reference TRBV18 and TRBJ1-2, reads NAGVMQNPRHLVRRRGQEARLRCSPMKGHSHVYWYRQLPEEGLKFMVYLQKENIIDESGMPKERFSAEFPKEGPSILRIQQVVRGDSAAYFCASSQTGVNYGYTFGSGTRLTVV.

V and J are TRBV19 and TRBJ1-5, with TRBD1 identical over 9 bases. With V trimmed by 5 bases and J by 3 bases, 8 bases remained unmatched. The CDR3 extends over 16 amino acids. The V gene's germline CDR1 is LNHDA and CDR2 SQIVND (reference sequence). CDR3 protein: CASSDRGGLVNQPQHF. CDR3 bases: TGTGCCAGTAGTGACAGGGGGGGATTAGTCAATCAGCCCCAGCATTTT. The full variable domain, its missing parts supplied by reference TRBV19 and TRBJ1-5, is DGGITQSPKYLFRKEGQNVTLSCEQNLNHDAMYWYRQDPGQGLRLIYYSQIVNDFQKGDIAEGYSVSREKKESFPLTVTSAQKNPTAFYLCASSDRGGLVNQPQHFGDGTRLSIL.

This chain connects TRBV19 to TRBJ2-6; D not resolved. The CDR3 totals 15 residues. Germline CDR1 LNHDA, CDR2 SQIVND (reference sequence). V was pared by 2 bases and J by 0 bases, with 5 bases between. CDR3 DNA: TGTGCCAGTAGTATAATCAGCTCTGGGGCCAACGTCCTGACTTTC. Translating gives CASSIISSGANVLTF.

The V call is TRBV28, the J call TRBJ2-7, with D tentatively TRBD1 (6 bases). Germline lookup yields CDR1 MDHEN and CDR2 SYDVKM. The CDR3 covers 13 residues. The V end lost 10 bases, the J end lost 5 bases, and 18 bases lay between the germline ends. The DNA of the CDR3 is TGTGCCATCACAGGGTTAACAGCAAACGAGCAGTACTTC. This translates into CAITGLTANEQYF.

This chain joins TRBV6-5 and TRBJ2-1, with 8 positions matching TRBD2. J lost 7 bases, V lost 6 bases, and 2 bases had no gene match. This CDR3 comprises 12 residues. Germline V lookup: CDR1 MNHEY, CDR2 SVGAGI. The CDR3 sequence is CASSPGGNEQFF. The CDR3 bases are TGTGCCAGCAGCCCGGGGGGGAATGAGCAGTTCTTC.

The V call is TRBV5-8, the J call TRBJ1-6, with D possibly matching TRBD1 (5 bases). Trimming took 4 bases from V and 10 from J, leaving 15 bases between them. CDR3 length equals 14 residues. In germline, CDR1 is SGHTS, CDR2 YDEGEE. DNA of the CDR3: TGTGCCAGCAGCGGACAAGGCCGGGGGTCACCCCTCCACTTT. It is translated as CASSGQGRGSPLHF.

This rearrangement joins TRBV7-9 to TRBJ2-5, with D possibly being TRBD1 (5 bases). Germline V gene sequence: CDR1 SEHNR, CDR2 FQNEAQ (reference sequence). Deletions cut 3 bases from V and 3 bases from J, with 8 bases between. The CDR3 contains 13 residues. Written as DNA, the CDR3 is TGTGCCAGCAGCTTGGAGACAGAAGAGACCCAGTACTTC. This codes for CASSLETEETQYF.

CDR3 sequence (DNA): TGTGCCAGCAGCATCGACAGGAACACTGAAGCTTTCTTT. Protein sequence: CASSIDRNTEAFF. The chain employs TRBV7-3 and TRBJ1-1; a weak D match, TRBD1 (5 bases). There are 13 residues in the CDR3. Between the trimmed V and J ends, which lost 5 bases and 1 base, there was a span of 8 bases. Germline-derived CDR1 and CDR2 are SGHTA and FQGTGA.